This TCR beta chain was identified in a study of memory CD4+ T cells and cytomegalovirus serostatus. Study information: Of the healthy Belgian adults, several were CMV seropositive and approximately 25 seronegative.

Whole-study results and caveats: Each of approximately 73 CMV-associated TCRbeta sequences occurred in one to five individuals. Suggested: most of the CMV-linked TCR signature lies in CD4+ memory cells.

Single viable CD3+CD4+CD8-CD45RO+ cells were sorted as the memory CD4+ T cells. CMV serostatus came from serum IgG against pp150, pp28, p38, p52. Only in-frame clones appear in the TCRdb table, and some are missing; sequencing was by immunoSEQ multiplex PCR. The sample has about 46,000 clones, roughly 80% seen once. Details on this clone: The antigen is unknown.

The germline V gene encodes CDR1 MDHEN and CDR2 SYDVKM. V shed 8 bases, J shed 10 bases, and the junction held 9 bases outside the gene matches. The CDR3 extends over 13 amino acids. J is TRBJ1-1 and V is TRBV28, with 11 bases fitting TRBD1. Material: memory CD4+ T cells from blood. This receptor was taken from an adult in good health and CMV-seronegative. The CDR3 reads CASEGDRGIGAFF. The CDR3 DNA sequence: TGTGCCAGCGAGGGGGACAGGGGGATAGGAGCTTTCTTT.